These T cell receptor beta chains were read from a single sample in a study of cytomegalovirus exposure and HLA in healthy donors. Produced via immunoSEQ multiplex PCR; TCRdb's table is partial and in-frame only. This sample yields over 110,000 clones, of which around 87% are seen a single time; just under 9% belongs to the top ten. Sequencing was performed on PBMCs. These receptors all come from a man aged 18-30 years in good health and CMV-seropositive. The CDR3 runs from the conserved cysteine through the conserved F or W. The D gene is left open where the match is weak. Some rows have no size entry. The others give once, few or many, or a class for an expanded clone.

- TRBJ1-5 TRBV27 - CASSTQGTTNQPQHF TGTGCCAGCAGTACCCAGGGTACGACCAATCAGCCCCAGCATTTT
- TRBJ2-7 TRBV29-1 - CSGFQDDSYEQYF TGCAGCGGATTTCAGGATGACTCCTACGAGCAGTACTTC
- TRBJ1-2 TRBV19 - CASSVDSIYGYTF TGTGCCAGTAGTGTGGACAGCATCTATGGCTACACCTTC
TRBD1 TRBJ1-2 TRBV5-4 few CASSTTGFGYTF TGTGCCAGCAGCACGACAGGGTTTGGCTACACCTTC
- TRBJ1-1 TRBV11-2 few CASSSAQGLWTEAFF TGTGCCAGCAGCTCCGCCCAGGGTTTGTGGACTGAAGCTTTCTTT
- TRBJ2-3 TRBV6-5 - CASSWRVSDTQYF TGTGCCAGCAGTTGGAGGGTTTCAGATACGCAGTATTTT
TRBD1 TRBJ2-5 TRBV19 - CASSPDRGSPKETQYF TGTGCCAGTTCCCCCGACAGGGGATCACCCAAAGAGACCCAGTACTTC
- TRBJ2-1 TRBV5-4 - CASSLGGGVPDYNEQFF TGTGCCAGCAGCTTGGGAGGTGGAGTCCCCGATTACAATGAGCAGTTCTTC
TRBD1 TRBJ2-3 TRBV4-1 once CASSALSGQGGSTDTQYF TGCGCCAGCAGCGCCCTAAGTGGACAGGGGGGAAGCACAGATACGCAGTATTTT
- TRBJ2-3 TRBV27 - CASSLLATSTDTQYF TGTGCCAGCAGTTTACTAGCGACGAGCACAGATACGCAGTATTTT
- TRBJ1-3 TRBV6-5 - CASSYSMRGRGNTIYF TGTGCCAGCAGTTACTCGATGCGGGGGCGCGGGAACACCATATATTTT
- TRBJ1-5 TRBV7-9 - CASSLGQNQPQHF TGTGCCAGCAGCTTAGGACAGAATCAGCCCCAGCATTTT
- TRBJ1-3 TRBV7-2 - CASSLVNSAIYF TGTGCCAGCAGCTTAGTAAACTCGGCCATATATTTT
TRBD1 TRBJ2-5 TRBV4-2 - CASSQEGQMGETQYF TGTGCCAGCAGCCAAGAGGGACAGATGGGAGAGACCCAGTACTTC
TRBD2 TRBJ2-2 TRBV4-1 - CASSQDRGERAGTTGELFF TGCGCCAGCAGCCAAGATCGGGGGGAGAGAGCAGGGACCACCGGGGAGCTGTTTTTT
- TRBJ2-7 TRBV27 - CASRKLTGYEQYF TGTGCCAGCCGGAAACTTACAGGGTACGAGCAGTACTTC
TRBD2 TRBJ2-7 TRBV10-2 - CASTSGRGGTYEQYF TGCGCCAGCACCTCTGGTCGCGGGGGGACCTACGAGCAGTACTTC
TRBD1 TRBJ1-1 TRBV5-1 - CASRQGAGDTEAFF TGCGCCAGCCGGCAGGGGGCGGGAGACACTGAAGCTTTCTTT
- TRBJ2-7 TRBV19 - CASSSGQNHYSYEQYF TGTGCCAGTAGTAGTGGACAGAATCATTACTCCTACGAGCAGTACTTC
TRBD1 TRBJ2-1 TRBV27 - CASSLRRGNEQFF TGTGCCAGCAGTTTACGCAGGGGGAATGAGCAGTTCTTC
- TRBJ1-2 TRBV2 - CASSDHRHYGYTF TGTGCCAGCAGTGACCACAGGCACTATGGCTACACCTTC
- TRBJ1-5 TRBV2 - CASPIGKGNQPQHF TGTGCCAGCCCTATAGGGAAGGGGAATCAGCCCCAGCATTTT